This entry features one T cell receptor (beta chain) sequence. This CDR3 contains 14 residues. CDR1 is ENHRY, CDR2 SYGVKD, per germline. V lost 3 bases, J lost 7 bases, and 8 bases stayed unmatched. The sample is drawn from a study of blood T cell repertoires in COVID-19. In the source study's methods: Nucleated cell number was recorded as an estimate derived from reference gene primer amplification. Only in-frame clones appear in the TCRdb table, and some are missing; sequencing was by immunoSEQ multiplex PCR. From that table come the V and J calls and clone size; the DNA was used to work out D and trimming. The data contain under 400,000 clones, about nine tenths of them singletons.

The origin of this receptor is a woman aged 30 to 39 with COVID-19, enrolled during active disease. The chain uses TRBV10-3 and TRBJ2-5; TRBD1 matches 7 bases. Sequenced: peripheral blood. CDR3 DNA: TGTGCCATCAGTGACTTCGACAGGGAATGGACCCAGTACTTC. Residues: CAISDFDREWTQYF.